The 14 T cell receptor beta chains in this list originate from one sample, sequenced in a study of cytomegalovirus exposure and HLA in healthy donors (dated 2017 in TCRdb). Library preparation used the immunoSEQ multiplex PCR assay. Here the immuneACCESS table is served through TCRdb, limited to in-frame sequences with V and J called. Missing clones are a known gap in these copies; in checked studies unresolved V genes cover under half, and the rest lacks a known reason. The sample includes around 170,000 clones, with 88% observed a single time. The top ten constitute roughly 3% of the sample. The source material was PBMCs. The receptors were gathered from a man aged 18 to 30 in good health and CMV-seronegative.

The V gene is TRBV7-8, the J gene TRBJ1-6, with D possibly TRBD1 on 5 matching bases. V dropped 6 bases and J dropped 6 bases, with 12 bases sitting between them. Germline assignment: CDR1 SGHVS and CDR2 FQNEAQ. This CDR3 is built from 14 residues. The CDR3 DNA reads TGTGCCAGCAGTCCCGACAGAGTTAATTCACCCCTCCACTTT. Residues: CASSPDRVNSPLHF.

V and J are TRBV5-6 and TRBJ1-5, with 9 bases fitting TRBD1. The CDR3 is made up of 14 amino acids. Germline values: CDR1 SGHDT, CDR2 YYEEEE. Losses at the gene ends were 4 bases for V and 4 bases for J; bases not matched to a gene: 3. The CDR3 nucleotides read TGTGCCAGCAGCACCGGGACAGGGAATCAGCCCCAGCATTTT. This gives the protein CASSTGTGNQPQHF.

The V gene is TRBV29-1, the J gene TRBJ1-1; 7 positions match TRBD1. The germline gives CDR1 SQVTM, CDR2 ANQGSEA. This CDR3 spans 13 amino acids. Trimming took 4 bases from V and 4 from J; bases not matched to a gene: 6. CDR3 nucleotides: TGCAGCGTTGCAACAGGGGCGCTCACTGAAGCTTTCTTT. Its translation: CSVATGALTEAFF.

V is TRBV10-3 and J is TRBJ2-3; 7 nucleotides align to TRBD2. There are 14 residues in the CDR3. CDR1 and CDR2 from the germline V gene are ENHRY and SYGVKD. V was clipped by 8 bases and J by 5 bases; unmatched bases: 10. CDR3 in amino acids: CAIAGTPGGDTQYF. DNA for the CDR3: TGTGCCATCGCCGGGACTCCGGGGGGAGATACGCAGTATTTT.

In this sample, this clone turned up once. This sequence joins TRBV6-1 and TRBJ2-7; 7 nucleotides match TRBD1. The CDR3 covers 14 residues. With V trimmed by 5 bases and J by 6 bases, 10 bases remained unmatched. Germline V lookup: CDR1 MNHNS, CDR2 SASEGT. As DNA, the CDR3 is TGTGCCAGCAGTCAACAGGGGCTTGGAGGCGAGCAGTACTTC. Translating it yields CASSQQGLGGEQYF.

The chain carries TRBV28 and TRBJ2-7; tentatively, D is TRBD1 (6 bases). The CDR3 covers 14 residues. The germline V gene encodes CDR1 MDHEN and CDR2 SYDVKM. Trimming shortened V by 1 base and J by 2 bases, and 9 bases separated the two germline ends. CDR3 protein: CASSLFTGTYEQYF. As DNA, the CDR3 is TGTGCCAGCAGTTTATTTACAGGGACCTACGAGCAGTACTTC.

The chain joins TRBV5-1 to TRBJ2-5; 10 nucleotides agree with TRBD2. The CDR3 has 16 amino acids. CDR1 is SGHRS and CDR2 is YFSETQ in the germline V gene. The ends lost 0 bases at V and 5 bases at J; junction bases unmatched: 7. CDR3 amino acids: CASSLEAAGGWETQYF. The CDR3 coding sequence is TGCGCCAGCAGCTTGGAAGCAGCGGGAGGGTGGGAGACCCAGTACTTC.

CDR3 bases: TGTGCCAGCAGTTTGTGGGGACAGCGCACAGATACGCAGTATTTT. Amino acid sequence: CASSLWGQRTDTQYF. The V and J genes are TRBV28 and TRBJ2-3, with 7 positions matching TRBD1. The J segment lost 1 base and the V segment lost 3 bases, leaving 4 bases of the junction unmatched. CDR3 length: 15 amino acids. CDR1 is MDHEN and CDR2 is SYDVKM in the germline V gene.

The chain uses TRBV10-1 and TRBJ2-3; D might be TRBD2 (6 bases). V dropped 0 bases and J dropped 6 bases, with 10 bases sitting between them. Germline CDR1 is WNHNN and CDR2 is SYGVQD (reference sequence). The CDR3 sequence is 14 residues long. This CDR3 is CASSESGGQDTQYF. The CDR3 DNA is TGCGCCAGCAGTGAGTCCGGGGGTCAGGATACGCAGTATTTT.

The rearrangement links TRBV7-2 to TRBJ2-1; 8 bases align to TRBD1. The CDR3 is 14 amino acids. After removal of 5 bases from V and 12 bases from J, the junction contained 12 bases not matched to a gene. Germline CDR1 is SGHTA and CDR2 is FQGNSA. The CDR3 DNA reads TGTGCCAGCAGCGTTCCAGGACAGGGTCATGGGCAGTTCTTC. Translation gives CASSVPGQGHGQFF.

The chain uses TRBV19 and TRBJ1-1; 10 nucleotides line up with TRBD1. CDR1 and CDR2 from the germline V gene are LNHDA and SQIVND (reference sequence). The CDR3 loop spans 15 amino acids. V lost 5 bases, J lost 8 bases, and 11 bases stayed unmatched. The CDR3 here is CASSAYGTGDPEAFF. CDR3 coding DNA: TGTGCCAGTAGTGCCTACGGGACAGGGGACCCAGAAGCTTTCTTT.

This chain uses TRBV28 with TRBJ1-5; D is possibly TRBD1 (5 bases). V gave up 1 base and J gave up 3 bases, with 7 bases separating them. The CDR3 consists of 14 residues. The germline CDR1 and CDR2 sequences are MDHEN and SYDVKM. CDR3 amino acids: CASSLSGNNQPQHF. CDR3 DNA sequence: TGTGCCAGCAGTTTATCAGGGAACAATCAGCCCCAGCATTTT.

The chain combines TRBV4-2 with TRBJ2-7; tentatively, D is TRBD2 (5 bases). The germline gives CDR1 LGHNA, CDR2 YNFKEQ. The CDR3 has 12 amino acids. Trimming left V 4 bases short and J 6 bases short, with 10 bases between. The DNA for the CDR3 is TGTGCCAGCAGCCCCGGAGGATTCGAGCAGTACTTC. It encodes CASSPGGFEQYF.

J is TRBJ1-2 and V is TRBV5-6; D may be TRBD1 (5 bases). There are 16 residues in the CDR3. The germline V gene has CDR1 SGHDT and CDR2 YYEEEE. The ends were cut back, 0 bases at V and 6 bases at J, with 18 bases in the middle. The CDR3 here is CASSLGTSGKGNGYTF. The CDR3 DNA is TGTGCCAGCAGCTTGGGCACATCAGGGAAAGGGAATGGCTACACCTTC.